What follows describes a single T cell receptor (beta chain). Its matching antigen is unknown. The data originate from a study of cytomegalovirus exposure and HLA in healthy donors. Vbeta (60) and Jbeta (13) primers were used in the PCR. TCRdb's copy holds only in-frame clones and misses some; the assay was immunoSEQ multiplex PCR. This table holds fewer than 200,000 clones, roughly 84% found once. The germline CDR1 and CDR2 sequences are LNHDA and SQIVND (reference sequence). The junction had 9 bases not matched to a gene; V was cut back by 4 bases and J by 6 bases. The CDR3 extends over 15 amino acids. Findings of the study overall: Productive rates of about 90% or about 30% were seen for most TCR beta V segments in an earlier analysis.

Sample: PBMCs. The chain has TRBV19 and TRBJ2-5; 9 positions match TRBD2. This TCR came from a man under 40 in good health and CMV-seronegative. The CDR3 DNA is TGTGCCAGTAGTACCAGCCCTGGACTAGCGCAGACCCAGTACTTC. Translation gives CASSTSPGLAQTQYF.